This T cell receptor beta chain was captured in a study of tumor-infiltrating lymphocytes in localized non-small cell lung cancer. Notes on the study in general: Compared with uninvolved lung, tumors showed higher T cell infiltration by TCRbeta sequencing. Each assay used a separate piece of the same tissue. No T-cell fraction difference was seen between IM1 and IM2 tumors. Available tissue quantity limited TCR sequencing to a patient subset.

A note on this clone: Its antigen is not identified.

Sequencing was performed with immunoSEQ multiplex PCR; in TCRdb, only in-frame clones are kept and a portion is missing. Among under 15,000 clones listed, around 80% were seen once. Germline V gene lookup returns CDR1 LNHDA and CDR2 SQIVND (reference sequence). This CDR3 is 14 amino acids long. J was trimmed by 1 base and V by 5 bases; bases with no gene match: 3. The V call is TRBV19, the J call TRBJ1-1; 8 bases line up with TRBD1. Sequencing input: lung tumor tissue. The receptor comes from a human donor with non-small cell lung cancer. The CDR3 reads CASSYRGENTEAFF. Here the CDR3 DNA reads TGTGCCAGTAGTTACAGGGGGGAGAACACTGAAGCTTTCTTT.